By sample fraction, the clone carrying this TCR beta chain is large. The data stem from a study of sequential checkpoint blockade in melanoma. The protocol was immunoSEQ multiplex PCR, while the TCRdb copy is restricted to in-frame clones and leaves out a portion. Among 13,000 or so clones, 82% were seen once, and the ten largest hold approximately 7.8%. Indicated treatment: randomized to nivolumab then ipilimumab (arm A) or the reverse (arm B). From thawed PBMCs, live CD3+CD8+ cells negative for CD19 and CD56 were sorted. CDR3 length: 16 residues. The germline V gene has CDR1 SEHNR and CDR2 FQNEAQ (reference sequence). Trimming cost V 4 bases and J 2 bases, with 18 bases left between them.

The genes are TRBV7-9 and TRBJ2-7, with a possible D match to TRBD1 (7 bases). This clonotype was sampled from a human donor with melanoma. The material sequenced was CD8+ T cells sorted from blood (inferred from file names), taken from a patient given nivolumab and ipilimumab in sequence. In nucleotides, the CDR3 is TGTGCCAGCAGCTCGGAGGGACAGACAGAACCCTACGAGCAGTACTTC. Translation gives CASSSEGQTEPYEQYF.